These T cell receptor beta chains were read from a single sample in a study of regulatory T cells in long-lasting Graves disease. Each CDR3 protein gets one entry after TCRdb re-called the multiplex PCR reads with MiXCR. The table records roughly 410,000 distinct CDR3 sequences, over 12% of them present only once. These sequences were also reported in another study, on T cells in Graves' hyperthyroidism and ophthalmopathy.

Sequences were derived from peripheral blood mononuclear cells (PBMCs), sampled at new diagnosis, from a patient treated with antithyroid drugs. These receptors were taken from a woman aged 40-49 years with Graves disease. The CDR3 runs from the conserved cysteine through the conserved F or W. Each record gives: clone size, J gene, D gene, V gene, CDR3 DNA, CDR3 protein. The D gene is left open where the match is weak. Clone size is given for some rows only: seen once, a few or many times, or a class if the clone is expanded.

few	TRBJ1-4	.	TRBV7-8	TGTGCCAGCAGCCTCAGCTGGATAAATGAAAAACTGTTTTTT	CASSLSWINEKLFF
many	TRBJ1-5	.	TRBV10-2	TGCGCCAGCAGTGAGATCGAGTATCAGCCCCAGCATTTT	CASSEIEYQPQHF
many	TRBJ2-1	.	TRBV7-2	TGTGCCAGCAGCTTGGCCCCGCTTTCCTCCTACAATGAGCAGTTCTTC	CASSLAPLSSYNEQFF
many	TRBJ1-3	.	TRBV12-3/TRBV12-4	TGTGCCAGCAGTGATGCGGGATCTGGAAACACCATATATTTT	CASSDAGSGNTIYF
many	TRBJ1-2	TRBD1	TRBV18	TGTGCCAGCTCAAAAGAAACAGGGGAACAGTATGGCTACACCTTC	CASSKETGEQYGYTF
few	TRBJ1-4	TRBD1	TRBV5-1	TGCGCCAGCAGCCGGGACAGGGAACTTGAAAAACTGTTTTTT	CASSRDRELEKLFF
few	TRBJ2-1	.	TRBV3-1	TGTGCCAGCAGCCAAGACTTAGGACGTAATGAGCAGTTCTTC	CASSQDLGRNEQFF
many	TRBJ2-3	TRBD2	TRBV20-1	TGCAGTGCTAGTCACGGAGCGGGAGGAGTTGCAGATACGCAGTATTTT	CSASHGAGGVADTQYF
.	TRBJ1-5	.	TRBV5-1	TGCGCCAGCAGCCTCTGGGGGAGCGGACAGCCCCAGCATTTT	CASSLWGSGQPQHF
many	TRBJ2-7	TRBD1	TRBV20-1	TGCAGTGCACTAAGGGACAGGGGGCCGGGTGAGCAGTACTTC	CSALRDRGPGEQYF
many	TRBJ1-1	TRBD1	TRBV12-3/TRBV12-4	TGTGCCAGCTCAGATTCGGGGACAGGATTCTGGGGGCCCATGAACACTGAAGCTTTCTTT	CASSDSGTGFWGPMNTEAFF
many	TRBJ2-3	.	TRBV5-1	TGCGCCAGCAGCATGGACTCTCCGGCGCAGTATTTT	CASSMDSPAQYF
many	TRBJ2-7	TRBD1	TRBV7-8	TGTGCCAGCAGCTTCGGGACAGGGACTACCGAGCAGTACTTC	CASSFGTGTTEQYF
many	TRBJ1-6	.	TRBV19	TGTGCCAGTAGTATAGTGGAGGAGGGTTCACCCCTCCACTTT	CASSIVEEGSPLHF
few	TRBJ2-3	.	TRBV6-2/TRBV6-3	TGTGCCAGCAGTTACTCCGTGGTCGGCACAGATACGCAGTATTTT	CASSYSVVGTDTQYF
many	TRBJ2-7	.	TRBV12-3/TRBV12-4	TGTGCCAGCAGTAACACGGGCGGTTACTACGAGCAGTACTTC	CASSNTGGYYEQYF
many	TRBJ2-7	TRBD2	TRBV28	TGTGCCAGCAGTTTATCTGCTAGCGGCTCCTACGAGCAGTACTTC	CASSLSASGSYEQYF